This TCR beta chain was recovered during a study of CD8 T cells in ankylosing spondylitis. Study findings and constraints: Ankylosing spondylitis blood appeared to be characterized by a TCR beta motif of 7 to 9 highly homologous variants. Previous work reported some of these motif variants in the synovial fluid and blood of reactive arthritis.

V lost 1 base to trimming and J lost 3 bases, with 7 bases between them. Germline lookup yields CDR1 GTSNPN and CDR2 SVGIG (reference sequence). The CDR3 consists of 13 residues. This clonotype was seen more than once but under ten times. The antigen remains undetermined. Using quantitative 5'-RACE with molecular barcodes, the authors made TCR beta libraries. TCRdb re-called the 5' RACE reads with MiXCR, one entry per CDR3 protein. The sample includes fewer than 750,000 distinct CDR3 sequences, around 17% of them seen just once. This TCR derives from a male donor with ankylosing spondylitis. The chain has TRBV30 and TRBJ1-5; perhaps TRBD1 as D (6 bases). Sequenced material: blood, either unsorted or a sorted T cell fraction (not recorded which). This CDR3 reads CAWSGGHNQPQHF. For the CDR3, the DNA is TGTGCCTGGAGTGGGGGGCACAATCAGCCCCAGCATTTT. Full variable domain (rest looked up from reference TRBV30 and TRBJ1-5): SQTIHQWPATLVQPVGSPLSLECTVEGTSNPNLYWYRQAAGRGLQLLFYSVGIGQISSEVPQNLSASRPQDRQFILSSKKLLLSDSGFYLCAWSGGHNQPQHFGDGTRLSIL.